This passage covers 28 T cell receptor beta chains from one sample sequenced in a study of blood T cell repertoires in COVID-19. Clones were read by immunoSEQ multiplex PCR, and TCRdb kept only the in-frame ones, dropping some. Of some 330,000 clones in the sample, 70% to 90% are singletons; the top ten hold roughly 4%. Sequencing was carried out using PBMCs or T cells enriched from blood (not recorded which). These TCRs come from a man younger than 40 who had recovered from COVID-19.

The V and J genes are TRBV18 and TRBJ2-2, with D maybe TRBD1 (6 bases). This CDR3 region has 14 residues. CDR1 and CDR2 from the germline V gene are KGHSH and LQKENI. The V and J ends lost 8 bases and 1 base respectively, with 11 bases between them. CDR3 region: CASLGQRNTGELFF. The CDR3 region has the DNA TGTGCCAGCCTAGGACAGAGGAACACCGGGGAGCTGTTTTTT.

This rearrangement joins TRBV4-2 to TRBJ2-1; possible D gene TRBD2, 6 bases. This CDR3 is built from 17 residues. The germline V gene has CDR1 LGHNA and CDR2 YNFKEQ. Deletions cut 0 bases from V and 6 bases from J, with 18 bases between. In DNA, the CDR3 is TGTGCCAGCAGCCAAGATTCGCGGGGCTCAAAGCCCAATGAGCAGTTCTTC. Amino acids: CASSQDSRGSKPNEQFF.

This clone is termed large. The J gene is TRBJ2-1, the V gene TRBV3-1 (or the pseudogene TRBV3-2); TRBD2 matches at 14 bases. Losses at the gene ends were 3 bases for V and 10 bases for J; bases not matched to a gene: 8. The CDR3 covers 16 residues. Looked up from germline, CDR1 is LGHDT and CDR2 is YNNKEL (reference sequence). This CDR3 reads CASSHLGLAGVGEQFF. The CDR3 DNA reads TGTGCCAGCAGCCATCTGGGACTAGCGGGAGTAGGGGAGCAGTTCTTC.

The rearrangement links TRBV13 to TRBJ1-6; 8 bases map to TRBD1. The CDR3 totals 16 residues. The trim removed 5 bases at V and 6 bases at J, leaving 9 bases unmatched. Looked up from germline, CDR1 is PRHDT and CDR2 is FYEKMQ (reference sequence). As DNA, the CDR3 is TGTGCCAGCAGCACCGGACAGGGAACTAGTAATTCACCCCTCCACTTT. It codes for CASSTGQGTSNSPLHF.

The chain joins TRBV27 to TRBJ2-7; D is possibly TRBD1 (5 bases). Germline-derived CDR1 and CDR2 are MNHEY and SMNVEV (reference sequence). This CDR3 is built from 13 residues. V was pared by 2 bases and J by 3 bases, with 8 bases between. CDR3 sequence (DNA): TGTGCCAGCAGTTTAGGGGCTCGCTACGAGCAGTACTTC. Protein: CASSLGARYEQYF.

This clone was recorded a few times. This chain joins TRBV19 and TRBJ1-1, with a tentative D call TRBD1 (5 bases). Trimming removed 4 bases at V and 7 bases at J, with 13 bases between. The CDR3 has 13 residues. Germline loops: CDR1 LNHDA, CDR2 SQIVND (reference sequence). The CDR3 DNA follows: TGTGCCAGTAGTAGGAGGGACTGGGATGAAGCTTTCTTT. Encoded protein: CASSRRDWDEAFF.

The genes are TRBV5-1 and TRBJ2-5, with D perhaps TRBD1 (5 bases). The CDR3 extends over 15 amino acids. Germline V CDR1 and CDR2: SGHRS, YFSETQ. V lost 2 bases to trimming and J lost 5 bases, with 16 bases between them. CDR3 sequence reads: CASSLYAGLEETQYF. The CDR3 nucleotides read TGCGCCAGCAGCTTATATGCAGGGTTGGAGGAGACCCAGTACTTC. Drawing the rest from reference TRBV5-1 and TRBJ2-5, the complete variable domain is KAGVTQTPRYLIKTRGQQVTLSCSPISGHRSVSWYQQTPGQGLQFLFEYFSETQRNKGNFPGRFSGRQFSNSRSEMNVSTLELGDSALYLCASSLYAGLEETQYFGPGTRLLVL.

The CDR3 sequence: CASSQVWDTGSYEQYF. CDR3 DNA sequence: TGTGCCAGCAGCCAAGTATGGGACACCGGCTCCTACGAGCAGTACTTC. This chain links TRBV3-1 (or the pseudogene TRBV3-2) with TRBJ2-7; D is possibly TRBD1 (6 bases). V was shortened by 1 base and J by 0 bases, with 13 bases between the two germline ends. This CDR3 region has 16 residues. Looked up from germline, CDR1 is LGHDT and CDR2 is YNNKEL (reference sequence).

The chain carries TRBV3-1 (or the pseudogene TRBV3-2) and TRBJ2-5; 8 bases agree with TRBD2. The germline V gene encodes CDR1 LGHDT and CDR2 YNNKEL (reference sequence). CDR3 length equals 15 residues. Trimming took 4 bases from V and 10 from J; bases not matched to a gene: 14. CDR3 sequence: CASSPTPGTRGGQYF. CDR3 bases: TGTGCCAGCAGCCCTACTCCCGGGACCCGGGGGGGCCAGTACTTC.

The chain recombines TRBV4-1 with TRBJ2-2; D might be TRBD2 (7 bases). CDR3 length equals 16 residues. V lost 4 bases, J lost 7 bases, and 19 bases lay in between. The germline gives CDR1 MGHRA, CDR2 YSYEKL. CDR3 amino acids: CASSLREGGRGGELFF. The CDR3, as DNA: TGCGCCAGCAGCCTCCGAGAGGGGGGGCGCGGCGGGGAGCTGTTTTTT.

The chain has TRBV18 and TRBJ2-3; 10 bases agree with TRBD2. V shed 6 bases and J 2 bases; nucleotides not matched to a gene: 5. CDR1 and CDR2 (germline): KGHSH, LQKENI. The CDR3 runs 15 residues. DNA of the CDR3: TGTGCCAGCTCCCGGACTAGCGGATTCACAGATACGCAGTATTTT. Protein sequence: CASSRTSGFTDTQYF.

This clone showed up just once. The chain couples TRBV11-2 to TRBJ2-7; D may be TRBD1 (6 bases). The CDR3 covers 16 residues. Germline V gives CDR1 SGHAT, CDR2 FQNNGV. V lost 7 bases and J 2 bases, leaving 21 bases between the germline ends. The CDR3 reads CASTNTRQALTYEQYF. For the CDR3, the DNA is TGTGCCAGCACCAACACCCGACAGGCCCTTACCTACGAGCAGTACTTC.

The gene calls are TRBV4-1 and TRBJ2-3, with 7 bases aligning to TRBD1. There are 17 residues in the CDR3. Germline CDR1 MGHRA, CDR2 YSYEKL. J lost 1 base, V lost 0 bases, and 7 bases had no gene match. The CDR3 DNA follows: TGCGCCAGCAGCCAAGAGGGCGCGAGGGGGCGCACAGATACGCAGTATTTT. Its protein is CASSQEGARGRTDTQYF.

This clone was seen once. The V call is TRBV4-2, the J call TRBJ2-5; a weak D match, TRBD2 (5 bases). Per the germline V gene, CDR1 is LGHNA and CDR2 is YNFKEQ. CDR3 length: 15 amino acids. The V end lost 0 bases, the J end lost 8 bases, and 16 bases lay between the germline ends. For the CDR3, the DNA is TGTGCCAGCAGCCAAGACTGGACTCCCCCGCTAACCCAGTACTTC. Its translation is CASSQDWTPPLTQYF.

The chain joins TRBV6-2 or TRBV6-3 to TRBJ2-2, with 9 bases fitting TRBD1. Unmatched junction bases numbered 9, after V lost 6 bases and J lost 7 bases. CDR1 MNHEY and CDR2 SVGEGT come from the germline V gene. This CDR3 has 15 residues. CDR3 nucleotides: TGTGCCAGCAGCCAACCCGGGACAGGGTTCGGGGAGCTGTTTTTT. It codes for CASSQPGTGFGELFF.

The chain uses TRBV27 and TRBJ2-7; D unclear. This CDR3 has 14 amino acids. CDR1 and CDR2 (germline): MNHEY, SMNVEV (reference sequence). V lost 3 bases, J lost 5 bases, and 14 bases lay in between. CDR3 nucleotides: TGTGCCAGCAGTTTTTACAGTCCCCCGGACGAGCAGTACTTC. This sequence encodes CASSFYSPPDEQYF.

This chain connects TRBV30 to TRBJ2-3; TRBD2 aligns across 7 bases. The CDR3 runs to 15 residues. Germline CDR1 and CDR2: GTSNPN and SVGIG (reference sequence). Trimming removed 5 bases from V and 8 bases from J; junction bases left unmatched: 16. CDR3: CAWGGRAGEPGTQYF. For the CDR3, the DNA is TGTGCCTGGGGTGGACGTGCGGGAGAGCCCGGTACGCAGTATTTT.

The rearrangement joins TRBV6-5 to TRBJ2-2; the match to TRBD1 covers 7 bases. CDR3 length: 14 residues. After removal of 6 bases from V and 7 bases from J, the junction contained 8 bases not matched to a gene. Germline V gives CDR1 MNHEY, CDR2 SVGAGI. CDR3 coding DNA: TGTGCCAGCAGCATCTCGACAGGGTACGGGGAGCTGTTTTTT. It translates to CASSISTGYGELFF.

This clone was picked up a small number of times. At one of its ends the junction is not consistent with the germline gene, which may arise from a read error. The chain uses TRBV7-7 and TRBJ1-2, with a weak D call TRBD1 (6 bases). The CDR3 runs to 16 residues. Germline-derived CDR1 and CDR2 are SSHAT and FNYEAQ (reference sequence). The CDR3 bases are TGTGCTAGCAGCGAAAGCCGGGACAACTCTGACTATGGCTACACCTTC. Protein: CASSESRDNSDYGYTF.

The CDR3 nucleotides are TGCGCCAGCAGCTTGCGGCAGCGGATGGAGCAGTACTTC. Translated: CASSLRQRMEQYF. The chain links TRBV5-1 to TRBJ2-7; TRBD2 is a possible D gene (5 bases). CDR3 length: 13 residues. V was trimmed by 1 base and J by 7 bases, leaving 12 bases between them. Germline CDR1 is SGHRS and CDR2 is YFSETQ.

V gene TRBV21-1 combines with J gene TRBJ2-7; the table's D call TRBD2 went unverified against the DNA. TRBV21-1 is tagged as a pseudogene. The CDR3 runs to 12 residues. The CDR3 DNA follows: TGTGCCAGCAGCAAAGCGGGGGGGAAGCAGTACTTC. Translating gives CASSKAGGKQYF.

The sample holds one count of this clone. The rearrangement joins TRBV30 to TRBJ2-3; 10 bases are a match to TRBD1. The germline V gene has CDR1 GTSNPN and CDR2 SVGIG (reference sequence). The junction had 9 bases not matched to a gene; V was cut back by 8 bases and J by 4 bases. There are 14 residues in the CDR3. The CDR3 nucleotides read TGTGCCCGCGACATGGGACAGGGGTCAGATACGCAGTATTTT. The encoded protein is CARDMGQGSDTQYF.

The rearrangement uses TRBV9 and TRBJ2-3, with 8 bases aligning to TRBD2. Germline CDR1 SGDLS, CDR2 YYNGEE. Trimming took 0 bases from V and 1 from J; bases not matched to a gene: 7. The CDR3 loop spans 17 amino acids. This CDR3 is CASSVDLPSGRTDTQYF. Here the CDR3 DNA reads TGTGCCAGCAGCGTAGATCTTCCTAGCGGGCGCACAGATACGCAGTATTTT.

This clone was counted between two and nine times. The gene calls are TRBV7-2 and TRBJ1-6, with D uncertain. The CDR3 length is 15 residues. V was cut by 1 base and J by 7 bases, with 11 bases left in between. CDR1 SGHTA and CDR2 FQGNSA come from the germline V gene. Here the CDR3 DNA reads TGTGCCAGCAGCTTAGGTCCAGTAACGAATTCACCCCTCCACTTT. This codes for CASSLGPVTNSPLHF.

This clone has a single count. The chain uses TRBV19 and TRBJ2-1; possibly TRBD2 for D (6 bases). Germline V CDR1 and CDR2: LNHDA, SQIVND (reference sequence). The CDR3 is 14 residues long. Trimming pared 10 bases from V and 0 bases from J, leaving 13 bases between. The CDR3 DNA follows: TGTGCCACCCGGACGACTAGCTCCTACAATGAGCAGTTCTTC. Encoded protein: CATRTTSSYNEQFF.

The chain has TRBV6-5 and TRBJ1-2; D remains unclear. Germline V CDR1 and CDR2: MNHEY, SVGAGI. This CDR3 comprises 13 residues. V was pared by 2 bases and J by 4 bases, with 8 bases between. CDR3 sequence: CASSYPGLYGYTF. DNA of the CDR3: TGTGCCAGCAGTTACCCCGGACTCTATGGCTACACCTTC.

V and J are TRBV27 and TRBJ2-3; TRBD2 agrees at 7 bases. This CDR3 contains 14 residues. J gave up 6 bases and V 2 bases, and 5 bases lay outside the gene matches. Germline assignment: CDR1 MNHEY and CDR2 SMNVEV (reference sequence). CDR3 coding DNA: TGTGCCAGCAGTTTAGGGGGGGAATCGGATACGCAGTATTTT. Translating it yields CASSLGGESDTQYF.

The gene calls are TRBV11-2 and TRBJ1-3; tentatively, D is TRBD1 (5 bases). Between the trimmed V and J ends, which lost 1 base and 2 bases, there was a span of 12 bases. In germline, CDR1 is SGHAT, CDR2 FQNNGV. This CDR3 is 16 amino acids long. The DNA for the CDR3 is TGTGCCAGCAGCTTAGGTTATGGCAGGGCTGGAAACACCATATATTTT. Translated: CASSLGYGRAGNTIYF.